The 10 T cell receptor beta chains given below trace back to one sample, sequenced in a study of blood T cell repertoires in COVID-19. This table comes from immunoSEQ multiplex PCR, and its TCRdb copy is limited to in-frame clones, with some not included. The sample consists of roughly 130,000 clones, about 87% of them appearing once. Sequencing was carried out using peripheral blood. The receptors derive from a human donor with COVID-19, enrolled during active disease. The donor label of this sample is uncertain.

The chain recombines TRBV5-1 with TRBJ2-7, with 9 bases identical to TRBD2. The J segment lost 1 base and the V segment lost 3 bases, leaving 8 bases of the junction unmatched. CDR1 and CDR2 (germline): SGHRS, YFSETQ. This CDR3 spans 16 amino acids. The CDR3 nucleotides read TGCGCCAGCAGCTCGGCGGGGGGGCCGCGGTCCTACGAGCAGTACTTC. The encoded protein is CASSSAGGPRSYEQYF.

This chain links TRBV25-1 with TRBJ2-1, with 11 bases fitting TRBD2. In germline, CDR1 is MGHDK, CDR2 SYGVNS. CDR3 length equals 16 residues. The V gene end was trimmed by 4 bases and the J gene end by 8 bases; junction bases not matched to a gene: 10. The CDR3: CASSAILAGGKDEQFF. Written as DNA, the CDR3 is TGTGCCAGCAGTGCGATCCTAGCGGGGGGTAAGGATGAGCAGTTCTTC.

J is TRBJ1-4 and V is TRBV4-1; D may be TRBD1 (5 bases). In germline, CDR1 is MGHRA, CDR2 YSYEKL. Trimming removed 0 bases at V and 0 bases at J, with 14 bases between. This CDR3 contains 18 residues. CDR3 in DNA: TGCGCCAGCAGCCAAGAATACCCCCGACAGTCAACTAATGAAAAACTGTTTTTT. It translates to CASSQEYPRQSTNEKLFF.

This clone has just one count. The CDR3 DNA is TGTGCCAGCAGTTCTCTTTGGGGGGTTGGAAACACCATATATTTT. It codes for CASSSLWGVGNTIYF. V usage is TRBV2 and J usage is TRBJ1-3, with D possibly TRBD1 on 5 matching bases. Germline assignment: CDR1 SNHLY and CDR2 FYNNEI. CDR3 size: 15 residues. V lost 5 bases to trimming and J lost 3 bases, with 14 bases between them. Supplemented by reference TRBV2 and TRBJ1-3, the full variable domain reads EPEVTQTPSHQVTQMGQEVILRCVPISNHLYFYWYRQILGQKVEFLVSFYNNEISEKSEIFDDQFSVERPDGSNFTLKIRSTKLEDSAMYFCASSSLWGVGNTIYFGEGSWLTVV.

The genes are TRBV7-9 and TRBJ1-4; TRBD1 is a possible D gene (5 bases). In germline, CDR1 is SEHNR, CDR2 FQNEAQ (reference sequence). The CDR3 has 14 residues. V lost 3 bases and J lost 7, with 12 bases in between. The CDR3 DNA reads TGTGCCAGCAGCTTGGGGCAGGGCTCTGAAAAACTGTTTTTT. Its protein product is CASSLGQGSEKLFF.

CDR3 coding DNA: TGTGCCAGCAGCTTAGAGGGGTCCCCAAACACTGAAGCTTTCTTT. It encodes CASSLEGSPNTEAFF. The chain recombines TRBV7-9 with TRBJ1-1; tentative D call: TRBD1 (5 bases). This CDR3 has 15 amino acids. From germline, CDR1 is SEHNR and CDR2 FQNEAQ (reference sequence). The V gene lost 1 base and the J gene lost 2 bases, with 11 bases spanning the gap.

V usage is TRBV6-2 or TRBV6-3 and J usage is TRBJ2-1; a weak D match, TRBD2 (7 bases). CDR3 length: 16 residues. V was clipped by 5 bases and J by 6 bases, with 20 bases between them. Looked up from germline, CDR1 is MNHEY and CDR2 is SVGEGT. The CDR3 here is CASSIERGGGINEQFF. CDR3 DNA: TGTGCCAGCAGTATCGAGCGGGGAGGGGGGATCAATGAGCAGTTCTTC.

The chain carries TRBV5-1 and TRBJ2-3; D unclear. From germline, CDR1 is SGHRS and CDR2 YFSETQ. This CDR3 has 15 amino acids. The V end was cut by 2 bases, the J end by 2 bases, with 12 bases between. CDR3 protein: CASSFLDPVTDTQYF. CDR3 nucleotides: TGCGCCAGCAGCTTTCTAGACCCGGTCACAGATACGCAGTATTTT.

CDR3 nucleotide sequence: TGTGCCAGCAGCTCCATCAGTTCGGGGGGCACCTACGAGCAGTACTTC. Its protein is CASSSISSGGTYEQYF. The chain joins TRBV11-2 to TRBJ2-7; D is perhaps TRBD2 (7 bases). Germline loops: CDR1 SGHAT, CDR2 FQNNGV. There are 16 residues in the CDR3. Trimming pared 4 bases from V and 2 bases from J, leaving 18 bases between.

The V call is TRBV7-6, the J call TRBJ2-7, with a weak D call TRBD2 (6 bases). The CDR3 length is 14 residues. The ends were cut back, 1 base at V and 3 bases at J, with 10 bases in the middle. Germline V CDR1 and CDR2: SGHVS, FNYEAQ. CDR3 nucleotide sequence: TGTGCCAGCAGCTTAGGGGGGGTAGGCTACGAGCAGTACTTC. Translation gives CASSLGGVGYEQYF.